Listed below are T cell receptor beta chains from one sample, sequenced in a study of cytomegalovirus exposure and HLA in healthy donors. Method: immunoSEQ multiplex PCR; TCRdb's copy keeps in-frame clones and lacks some. Among 150,000 to 200,000 clones listed, around three quarters were seen once. Sequencing used PBMCs. These receptors all stem from a man aged 50-60 years in good health and CMV-seropositive. Both conserved end residues are part of each CDR3. D genes are given only for firm matches.

TRBD1	TRBJ2-5	TRBV4-1	CASSQAGQDRETQYF
NA	TRBJ1-2	TRBV28	CASTLRQEAYGYTF
NA	TRBJ2-5	TRBV10-3	CAISESGGTVYQETQYF
NA	TRBJ1-1	TRBV18	CASSPSEVRGTEAFF
NA	TRBJ2-2	TRBV9	CASSVTPGDTGELFF
TRBD1	TRBJ1-5	TRBV4-3	CASSQAFGQGADQPQHF
TRBD1	TRBJ2-3	TRBV7-2	CASSAGGTQYF
NA	TRBJ1-1	TRBV18	CASSLSGLATEAFF
NA	TRBJ2-5	TRBV10-2	CASSGVRDLGETQYF
TRBD1	TRBJ1-1	TRBV10-2	CASSELGTGGLNTEAFF
NA	TRBJ1-3	TRBV19	CASSITGFRNTIYF
TRBD1	TRBJ2-5	TRBV25-1	CASSRGQGPKETQYF
NA	TRBJ2-7	TRBV5-5	CASSLGQPRSEQYF
TRBD1	TRBJ1-6	TRBV5-6	CASSLTTGGGRGSPLHF
NA	TRBJ1-1	TRBV2	CASCEGVNTEAFF
TRBD1	TRBJ1-1	TRBV7-2	CASSSDRDTEAFF
TRBD1	TRBJ2-4	TRBV28	CAIYRTGQNIQYF
NA	TRBJ1-5	TRBV6-1	CASSEQIYSNQPQHF
NA	TRBJ1-2	TRBV19	CASSSGRVGYTF
NA	TRBJ2-3	TRBV6-1	CASPSPDTQYF
TRBD1	TRBJ1-4	TRBV5-4	CASSVGQGGNEKLFF
NA	TRBJ2-7	TRBV6-5	CASSYAGGGSPYEQYF
TRBD2	TRBJ2-2	TRBV11-2	CASSPLRGGGVVTGELFF
TRBD1	TRBJ2-1	TRBV7-3	CASSLLAGGHNEQFF
TRBD2	TRBJ2-5	TRBV5-4	CASSTTGGQETQYF
TRBD1	TRBJ2-7	TRBV7-3	CASSATGGGEQYF
TRBD1	TRBJ1-5	TRBV6-1	CASSSDRAANQPQHF
NA	TRBJ2-7	TRBV6-5	CASARGASSPYEQYF
TRBD1	TRBJ2-1	TRBV10-3	CAIPGQGEFF
TRBD1	TRBJ1-2	TRBV6-5	CASSSSDRGGGYTF
NA	TRBJ1-2	TRBV27	CASSPGSAERGNYGYTF
TRBD1	TRBJ1-2	TRBV4-1	CASSQGGQGEGGYTF
NA	TRBJ2-7	TRBV7-6	CASSANQGSAYEQYF
TRBD2	TRBJ2-1	TRBV14	CASSQIAGGPNEQFF
NA	TRBJ1-4	TRBV28	CASNGQGLRKLFF
TRBD1	TRBJ2-7	TRBV27	CASSRTGGSSYEQYF